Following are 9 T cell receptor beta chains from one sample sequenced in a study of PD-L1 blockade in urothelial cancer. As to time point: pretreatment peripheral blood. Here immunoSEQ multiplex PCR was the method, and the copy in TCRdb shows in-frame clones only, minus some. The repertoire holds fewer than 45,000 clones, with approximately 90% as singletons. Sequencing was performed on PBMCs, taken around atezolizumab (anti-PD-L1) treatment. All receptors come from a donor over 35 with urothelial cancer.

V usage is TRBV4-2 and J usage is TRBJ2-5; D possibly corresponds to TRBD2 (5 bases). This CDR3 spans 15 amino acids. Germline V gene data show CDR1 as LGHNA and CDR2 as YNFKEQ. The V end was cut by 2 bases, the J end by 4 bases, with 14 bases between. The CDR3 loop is CASSQQTRGGETQYF. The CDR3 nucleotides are TGTGCCAGCAGCCAACAAACCAGAGGAGGAGAGACCCAGTACTTC.

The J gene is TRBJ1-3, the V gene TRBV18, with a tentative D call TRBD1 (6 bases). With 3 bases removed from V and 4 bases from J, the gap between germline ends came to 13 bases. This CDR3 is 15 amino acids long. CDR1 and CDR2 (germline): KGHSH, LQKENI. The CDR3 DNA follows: TGTGCCAGCTCACCTTTGGACAGCCCAGGAAACACCATATATTTT. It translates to CASSPLDSPGNTIYF. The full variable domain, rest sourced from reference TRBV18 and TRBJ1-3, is NAGVMQNPRHLVRRRGQEARLRCSPMKGHSHVYWYRQLPEEGLKFMVYLQKENIIDESGMPKERFSAEFPKEGPSILRIQQVVRGDSAAYFCASSPLDSPGNTIYFGEGSWLTVV.

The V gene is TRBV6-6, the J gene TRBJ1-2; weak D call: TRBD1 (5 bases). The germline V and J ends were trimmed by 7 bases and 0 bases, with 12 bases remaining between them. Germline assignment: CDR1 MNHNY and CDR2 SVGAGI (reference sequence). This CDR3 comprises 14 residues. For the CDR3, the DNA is TGTGCCAGCACCAGGGATAGACCTAACTATGGCTACACCTTC. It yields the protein CASTRDRPNYGYTF.

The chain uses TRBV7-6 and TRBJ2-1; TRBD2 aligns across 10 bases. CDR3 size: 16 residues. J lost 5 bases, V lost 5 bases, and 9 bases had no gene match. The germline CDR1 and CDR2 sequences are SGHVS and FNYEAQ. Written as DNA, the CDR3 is TGTGCCAGCAGCCCCCGGGGGAGCGGGAGGGACAATGAGCAGTTCTTC. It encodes CASSPRGSGRDNEQFF.

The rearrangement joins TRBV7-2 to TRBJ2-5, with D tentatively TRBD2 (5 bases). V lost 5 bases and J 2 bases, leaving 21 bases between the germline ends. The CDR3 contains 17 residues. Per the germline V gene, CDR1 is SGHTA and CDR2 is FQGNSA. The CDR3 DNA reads TGTGCCAGCAGCCCAAGGACTCTACGTATGACACAAGAGACCCAGTACTTC. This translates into CASSPRTLRMTQETQYF.

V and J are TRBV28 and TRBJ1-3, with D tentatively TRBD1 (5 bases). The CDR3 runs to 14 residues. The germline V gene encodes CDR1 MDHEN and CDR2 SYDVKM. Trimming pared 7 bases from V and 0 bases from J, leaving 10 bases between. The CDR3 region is CASMTVLSGNTIYF. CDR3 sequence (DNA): TGTGCCAGCATGACAGTCCTCTCTGGAAACACCATATATTTT.

The CDR3 loop is CASRGGGSYEQYF. CDR3 sequence (DNA): TGTGCCAGCAGAGGGGGCGGCTCCTACGAGCAGTACTTC. The chain is built from TRBV11-3 and TRBJ2-7, with TRBD1 identical over 7 bases. V dropped 6 bases and J dropped 0; count of bases not matched to a gene: 2. The CDR3 contains 13 residues. CDR1 SGHNT and CDR2 YENEEA come from the germline V gene.

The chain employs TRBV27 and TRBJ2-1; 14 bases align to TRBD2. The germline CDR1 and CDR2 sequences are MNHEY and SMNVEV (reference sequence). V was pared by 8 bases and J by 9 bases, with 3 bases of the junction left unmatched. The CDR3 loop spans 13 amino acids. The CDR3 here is CASGLAGGIEQFF. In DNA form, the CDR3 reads TGTGCCAGCGGACTAGCGGGAGGTATTGAGCAGTTCTTC.

The CDR3 DNA is TGTGCCAGCAGCTTCGAGGCCTCCTACGAGCAGTACTTC. Protein product: CASSFEASYEQYF. V gene TRBV7-8 combines with J gene TRBJ2-7; D is ambiguous. CDR1 is SGHVS, CDR2 FQNEAQ, per germline. There are 13 residues in the CDR3. V was trimmed by 3 bases and J by 0 bases, leaving 6 bases between them.